A selection of T cell receptor beta chains follows, all from one sample in a study of PD-1 blockade in classical Hodgkin lymphoma. Using immunoSEQ multiplex PCR, the repertoire was profiled, and TCRdb retains in-frame clones only, with some absent. The sample yields tens of thousands of clones, about 83% seen once. Sequenced material: CD4+ T cells from blood, taken at baseline. These receptor sequences come from a human donor with classical Hodgkin lymphoma. Both conserved end residues are part of each CDR3. The D gene is left open where the match is weak. The size field is filled for only some rows; it gives once, few, many or a size class.

abundance	d_gene	v_gene	j_gene	CDR3nt	CDR3aa
NA	NA	TRBV9	TRBJ1-4	TGTGCCAGCAGCGTAGCTGGGGATGAAAAACTGTTTTTT	CASSVAGDEKLFF
NA	TRBD1	TRBV29-1	TRBJ1-4	TGCAGCGTCGAACAGGGGCGCGGTGAAAAACTGTTTTTT	CSVEQGRGEKLFF
NA	NA	TRBV27	TRBJ1-1	TGTGCCAGCAGTTTAGGCCCAAACCGTCGGGTGAACACTGAAGCTTTCTTT	CASSLGPNRRVNTEAFF
NA	TRBD1	TRBV29-1	TRBJ2-7	TGCAGCGTTGAGAGAGGGGGCCTGGACGAGCAGTACTTC	CSVERGGLDEQYF
NA	TRBD2	TRBV25-1	TRBJ2-1	TGTGCCAGCAGTTGGACTAGCGGACCCTACAATGAGCAGTTCTTC	CASSWTSGPYNEQFF
NA	NA	TRBV6-5	TRBJ1-5	TGTGCCAGCAGCCCTGGACAGAGGGGTCAGCCCCAGCATTTT	CASSPGQRGQPQHF
NA	TRBD2	TRBV9	TRBJ2-3	TGTGCCAGCAGCGCGGGACTAGCGGGGGGACCTAGCACAGATACGCAGTATTTT	CASSAGLAGGPSTDTQYF
NA	TRBD2	TRBV19	TRBJ2-5	TGTGCCAGTAGTATAGCGGGGGGTTCTTTTCAAGAGACCCAGTACTTC	CASSIAGGSFQETQYF
NA	NA	TRBV19	TRBJ1-1	TGTGCCAGTAGGATCAGGGTCCGGAACACTGAAGCTTTCTTT	CASRIRVRNTEAFF
NA	NA	TRBV7-9	TRBJ1-6	TGTGCCAGCAGCTTAGGGCCAGAGAATTCACCCCTCCACTTT	CASSLGPENSPLHF
NA	TRBD2	TRBV5-4	TRBJ2-5	TGTGCCAGCAGCTTGGAACTAGCGGGGGCAGAGACCCAGTACTTC	CASSLELAGAETQYF
NA	TRBD2	TRBV29-1	TRBJ2-1	TGCAGCGTGGTAGTCCAGCGGGAGTACAATGAGCAGTTCTTC	CSVVVQREYNEQFF
NA	NA	TRBV21-1	TRBJ1-1	TGTGCCAGCAGCAACCCCCGGGAGCAGGGGGGCGGTAACACTGAAGCTTTCTTT	CASSNPREQGGGNTEAFF
NA	TRBD2	TRBV12-5	TRBJ2-3	TGTGCTAGTGGTTTGGTAATAGCGGGGGGGGCGACAGATACGCAGTATTTT	CASGLVIAGGATDTQYF
NA	TRBD1	TRBV5-8	TRBJ2-5	TGTGCCAGCAGTCCTCCGGGACAGGGGTTCGGTGCCCAGTACTTC	CASSPPGQGFGAQYF
NA	NA	TRBV11-3	TRBJ1-2	TGTGCCAGCAGCTTAAGGACACCTCTTAACTATGGCTACACCTTC	CASSLRTPLNYGYTF
NA	TRBD2	TRBV10-3	TRBJ2-1	TGTGCCATCAGCCCTAGCGGGGGTGAGCAGTTCTTC	CAISPSGGEQFF
NA	NA	TRBV2	TRBJ1-6	TGTGCCAGCAGTGGGGGATCACCCCTCCACTTT	CASSGGSPLHF
NA	TRBD2	TRBV4-2	TRBJ2-2	TGTGCCAGCAGCCCATACCAGCGGGGGTACACCGGGGAGCTGTTTTTT	CASSPYQRGYTGELFF
NA	NA	TRBV7-9	TRBJ1-2	TGTGCCAGCAGCTTATCACGAACACATGGCTACACCTTC	CASSLSRTHGYTF
NA	NA	TRBV2	TRBJ2-5	TGTGCCAGCAGTGCGTGGGAGACCCAGTACTTC	CASSAWETQYF
NA	TRBD1	TRBV28	TRBJ1-1	TGTGCCAGCAGCTTTGGACAGGGGGCGCCGGGGACTGAAGCTTTCTTT	CASSFGQGAPGTEAFF
NA	TRBD2	TRBV18	TRBJ2-1	TGTGCCAGCCGCTTCGAAGACCGGCTAGCGGGGGACCCCCCACGGGATGAGCAGTTCTTC	CASRFEDRLAGDPPRDEQFF
once	NA	TRBV6-4	TRBJ1-3	TGTGCCAGCAGTGACGAGGACTTCTCTGGAAACACCATATATTTT	CASSDEDFSGNTIYF
NA	NA	TRBV28	TRBJ2-7	TGTGCCAGCAGCCTTAGCTCCTACGAGCAGTACTTC	CASSLSSYEQYF
NA	TRBD1	TRBV7-3	TRBJ1-1	TGTGCCAGCAGCCTCGCTGACAGGGTCACTGAAGCTTTCTTT	CASSLADRVTEAFF
NA	NA	TRBV15	TRBJ2-7	TGTGCCACCAGCAGAGATTATGAGGGGTCGGCCGAGCAGTACTTC	CATSRDYEGSAEQYF
NA	TRBD1	TRBV19	TRBJ1-5	TGTGCCAGCACCGGGACAGGGGGACCCCAGCATTTT	CASTGTGGPQHF
NA	NA	TRBV18	TRBJ2-7	TGTGCCAGCTCAACACATACCCAAGGCTACGAGCAGTACTTC	CASSTHTQGYEQYF
NA	TRBD1	TRBV6-1	TRBJ2-7	TGTGCCAGCAGTACCGGGACAGGGGGTTACGAGCAGTACTTC	CASSTGTGGYEQYF
NA	TRBD2	TRBV19	TRBJ2-3	TGTGCCAGTAGCCGAGATGTAAGCGGGGCCAGCACAGATACGCAGTATTTT	CASSRDVSGASTDTQYF
NA	TRBD2	TRBV2	TRBJ2-1	TGTGCCAGCAGTACCTATTCGAGCGGGGGCCGTAATGAGCAGTTCTTC	CASSTYSSGGRNEQFF
NA	TRBD2	TRBV7-3	TRBJ2-1	TGTGCCAGCACCCCGGGACTAGCGGGCGATGAGCAGTTCTTC	CASTPGLAGDEQFF
NA	NA	TRBV28	TRBJ1-5	TGTGCCAGCAGTTTATATGGGGGGACAATTAGCAATCAGCCCCAGCATTTT	CASSLYGGTISNQPQHF
NA	NA	TRBV21-1	TRBJ2-7	TGTGCCAGCAGCCCCCGGCGTGCGACAGGAACTTGGGTGTACGAGCAGTACTTC	CASSPRRATGTWVYEQYF
few	TRBD1	TRBV6-6	TRBJ1-2	TGTGCCAGCAGTCCCGGGACAGGGATCGATGGCTACACCTTC	CASSPGTGIDGYTF
NA	NA	TRBV27	TRBJ1-4	TGTGCCAGCAGTTTGATTGGAGGGATGGGTGAAAAACTGTTTTTT	CASSLIGGMGEKLFF
once	TRBD1	TRBV6-5	TRBJ2-7	TGTGCCAGCAGTCCCGCGGGACAGGGGGCCTACGAGCAGTACTTC	CASSPAGQGAYEQYF
NA	NA	TRBV10-2	TRBJ1-1	TGCGCCAGCAGTGAGTCTATTGGGGGTGAAACTGAAGCTTTCTTT	CASSESIGGETEAFF
NA	NA	TRBV18	TRBJ1-1	TGTGCCAGCTCACCAAACAGAGACACTGAAGCTTTCTTT	CASSPNRDTEAFF
NA	TRBD2	TRBV19	TRBJ2-1	TGTGCCAGTAGTATGGCGGGGGGAACGTACAATGAGCAGTTCTTC	CASSMAGGTYNEQFF
NA	NA	TRBV5-8	TRBJ1-2	TGTGCCAGCAGCTTGGACCCTGGCGTCAGTGGCTACACCTTC	CASSLDPGVSGYTF
NA	NA	TRBV12-5	TRBJ1-1	TGTGCTAGTGGTTTGGTCGCAGGGGTGACTGAAGCTTTCTTT	CASGLVAGVTEAFF
NA	NA	TRBV5-1	TRBJ2-6	TGCGCCAGCAGCCGTCGCAGGGAAAACTCTGGGGCCAACGTCCTGACTTTC	CASSRRRENSGANVLTF
NA	TRBD1	TRBV7-9	TRBJ1-5	TGTGCCAGCAGCCCGGCCCGGGACAGGGATCCCAATCAGCCCCAGCATTTT	CASSPARDRDPNQPQHF
NA	NA	TRBV5-8	TRBJ2-7	TGTGCCAGCAGCTTGGAAGGTTACGAGCAGTACTTC	CASSLEGYEQYF
NA	NA	TRBV7-2	TRBJ2-2	TGTGCCAGCAGAGGACAGCTCGCGAACACCGGGGAGCTGTTTTTT	CASRGQLANTGELFF